One and the same sample provided the 10 T cell receptor beta chains below, sequenced in a study of T-cell memory formation after mild COVID-19. TCRdb itself ran the 5' RACE reads through MiXCR, one entry per CDR3 protein. The sample holds just under 150,000 distinct CDR3 sequences, around 21% seen once. What was sequenced was PBMCs or a T cell subset sorted from them (not recorded which). The source is an adult woman who had mild COVID-19 (a few samples of this study predate the infection). Cell type and time point are not known.

This clonotype was seen a few times. This sequence joins TRBV7-8 and TRBJ2-5; perhaps TRBD2 as D (6 bases). The germline CDR1 and CDR2 sequences are SGHVS and FQNEAQ. The CDR3 totals 14 residues. Trimming took 5 bases from V and 6 from J, leaving 16 bases between them. The CDR3 spells CASSSRRGRQTQYF. DNA for the CDR3: TGTGCCAGCAGCAGTAGGCGGGGACGGCAGACCCAGTACTTC.

The J gene is TRBJ2-1, the V gene TRBV18; D is unclear. The CDR3 covers 13 residues. Trimming cost V 2 bases and J 6 bases, with 8 bases left between them. Germline V gene lookup returns CDR1 KGHSH and CDR2 LQKENI. Here the CDR3 reads CASSPGQANEQFF. The CDR3 DNA follows: TGTGCCAGCTCACCAGGCCAGGCCAATGAGCAGTTCTTC.

The chain links TRBV7-2 to TRBJ2-5; 11 bases line up with TRBD2. V gave up 5 bases and J gave up 5 bases; unmatched junction bases: 7. This CDR3 region has 15 residues. The germline V gene encodes CDR1 SGHTA and CDR2 FQGNSA. The CDR3: CASSLPTSGVETQYF. As DNA, the CDR3 is TGTGCCAGCAGCCTACCGACTAGCGGGGTGGAGACCCAGTACTTC. Full variable domain (rest looked up from reference TRBV7-2 and TRBJ2-5): GAGVSQSPSNKVTEKGKDVELRCDPISGHTALYWYRQSLGQGLEFLIYFQGNSAPDKSGLPSDRFSAERTGGSVSTLTIQRTQQEDSAVYLCASSLPTSGVETQYFGPGTRLLVL.

This clonotype was counted only a few times. The chain couples TRBV10-2 to TRBJ2-7, with 9 bases fitting TRBD1. Per germline, CDR1 WSHSY and CDR2 SAAADI. This CDR3 contains 14 residues. The V and J ends lost 6 bases and 2 bases, in that order; junction bases with no gene match: 5. CDR3 amino acids: CASRAGQGTYEQYF. CDR3 DNA sequence: TGCGCCAGCAGAGCTGGACAGGGGACCTACGAGCAGTACTTC.

The genes are TRBV12-3 or TRBV12-4 and TRBJ1-6; weak D call: TRBD1 (5 bases). The V gene lost 5 bases and the J gene lost 10 bases, with 18 bases spanning the gap. This CDR3 contains 15 residues. CDR3 nucleotides: TGTGCCAGCAGTCCGGGGGGAGCGGGCCGGTCACCCCTCCACTTT. Protein product: CASSPGGAGRSPLHF.

This chain uses TRBV19 with TRBJ2-1; D gene unclear. CDR1 LNHDA and CDR2 SQIVND come from the germline V gene (reference sequence). Trimming removed 6 bases at V and 0 bases at J, with 15 bases between. The CDR3 has 16 residues. The CDR3: CASRPGRASSYNEQFF. As DNA, the CDR3 is TGTGCCAGTAGGCCTGGTCGGGCTAGCTCCTACAATGAGCAGTTCTTC.

The chain uses TRBV5-1 and TRBJ2-1, with 10 bases matching TRBD2. This CDR3 has 15 amino acids. From germline, CDR1 is SGHRS and CDR2 YFSETQ. With 5 bases clipped from V and 4 bases from J, the junction kept 6 bases outside the gene matches. The CDR3 DNA is TGCGCCAGCAGAAATTGGACTAGCGGATACAATGAGCAGTTCTTC. Its protein product is CASRNWTSGYNEQFF.

The V gene is TRBV19, the J gene TRBJ1-5, with D possibly matching TRBD1 (5 bases). V was pared by 8 bases and J by 11 bases, with 22 bases between. The CDR3 covers 14 residues. Germline values: CDR1 LNHDA, CDR2 SQIVND (reference sequence). The CDR3 region is CASSQPSGRVTQHF. The CDR3 region has the DNA TGTGCCAGTTCCCAACCTTCCGGCAGGGTGACCCAGCATTTT.

This clonotype has just a few counts. The chain combines TRBV2 with TRBJ1-1; 11 nucleotides agree with TRBD1. Looked up from germline, CDR1 is SNHLY and CDR2 is FYNNEI. Trimming at V came to 6 bases and at J to 5 bases, leaving 5 bases not matched to a gene. This CDR3 has 14 residues. The CDR3 sequence: CASRKGQGGTEAFF. Written as DNA, the CDR3 is TGTGCCAGCAGGAAGGGACAGGGGGGTACTGAAGCTTTCTTT. The entire variable domain, with the rest obtained from reference TRBV2 and TRBJ1-1, is as follows: EPEVTQTPSHQVTQMGQEVILRCVPISNHLYFYWYRQILGQKVEFLVSFYNNEISEKSEIFDDQFSVERPDGSNFTLKIRSTKLEDSAMYFCASRKGQGGTEAFFGQGTRLTVV.

V usage is TRBV12-3 or TRBV12-4 and J usage is TRBJ2-3, with D possibly TRBD1 on 7 matching bases. Trimming removed 6 bases from V and 3 bases from J, with 16 bases in between. The CDR3 runs to 15 residues. The CDR3 region has the DNA TGTGCCAGCAGACTTTCTTCAGGGGGGACAGATACGCAGTATTTT. Its translation: CASRLSSGGTDTQYF.